This T cell receptor (beta chain) was retrieved from a study of control samples from healthy donors and cancer patients. Here immunoSEQ multiplex PCR was the method, and the copy in TCRdb shows in-frame clones only, minus some. The sample lists about 89,000 clones, more than 75% occurring once. CDR3 size: 16 residues. V was clipped by 1 base and J by 4 bases, with 16 bases between them. Germline assignment: CDR1 MNHNS and CDR2 SASEGT. This sequence originates from a young man in good health. Sample: blood. The chain uses TRBV6-1 and TRBJ1-1, with no clear D. The CDR3 spells CASSEGVVLGSTEAFF. The CDR3 DNA follows: TGTGCCAGCAGTGAAGGGGTAGTCTTAGGATCCACTGAAGCTTTCTTT.